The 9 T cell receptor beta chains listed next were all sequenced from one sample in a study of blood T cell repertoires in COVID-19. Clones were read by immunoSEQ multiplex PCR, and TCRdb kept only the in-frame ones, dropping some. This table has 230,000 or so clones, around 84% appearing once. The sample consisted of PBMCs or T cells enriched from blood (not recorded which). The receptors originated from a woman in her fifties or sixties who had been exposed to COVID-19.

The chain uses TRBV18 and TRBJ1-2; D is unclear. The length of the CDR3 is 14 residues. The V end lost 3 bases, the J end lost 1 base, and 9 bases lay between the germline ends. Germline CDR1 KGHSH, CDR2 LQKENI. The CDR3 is CASSPSGVNYGYTF. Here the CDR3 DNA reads TGTGCCAGCTCACCCAGCGGGGTTAACTATGGCTACACCTTC. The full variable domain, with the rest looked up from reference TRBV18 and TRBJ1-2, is NAGVMQNPRHLVRRRGQEARLRCSPMKGHSHVYWYRQLPEEGLKFMVYLQKENIIDESGMPKERFSAEFPKEGPSILRIQQVVRGDSAAYFCASSPSGVNYGYTFGSGTRLTVV.

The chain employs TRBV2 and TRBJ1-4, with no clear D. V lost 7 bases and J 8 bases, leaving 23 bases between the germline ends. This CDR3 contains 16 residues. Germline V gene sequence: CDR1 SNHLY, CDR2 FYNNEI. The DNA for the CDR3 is TGTGCCAGCAATCGGCGGCCAGCTAATGAAAGGGAAAAACTGTTTTTT. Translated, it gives CASNRRPANEREKLFF.

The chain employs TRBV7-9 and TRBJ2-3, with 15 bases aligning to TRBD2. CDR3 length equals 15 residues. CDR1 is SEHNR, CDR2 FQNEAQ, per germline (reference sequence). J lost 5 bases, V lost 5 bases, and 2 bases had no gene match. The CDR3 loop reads CASSTGLAGGDTQYF. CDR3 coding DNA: TGTGCCAGCAGCACGGGACTAGCGGGGGGAGATACGCAGTATTTT.

The CDR3, as DNA: TGTGCCAGCAGTTGGACTAGCGGGGGGCTGAGCACAGATACGCAGTATTTT. Amino acid sequence: CASSWTSGGLSTDTQYF. This rearrangement joins TRBV6-2 or TRBV6-3 to TRBJ2-3, with 14 bases that match TRBD2. After removal of 4 bases from V and 0 bases from J, the junction contained 3 bases not matched to a gene. CDR1 is MNHEY, CDR2 SVGEGT, per germline. The CDR3 has 17 residues.

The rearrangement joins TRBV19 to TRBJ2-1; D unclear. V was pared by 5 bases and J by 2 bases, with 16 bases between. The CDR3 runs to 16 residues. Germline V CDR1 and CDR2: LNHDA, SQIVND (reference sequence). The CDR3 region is CASSLPPRPPYNEQFF. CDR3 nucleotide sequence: TGTGCCAGTAGTCTCCCCCCCAGGCCCCCCTACAATGAGCAGTTCTTC.

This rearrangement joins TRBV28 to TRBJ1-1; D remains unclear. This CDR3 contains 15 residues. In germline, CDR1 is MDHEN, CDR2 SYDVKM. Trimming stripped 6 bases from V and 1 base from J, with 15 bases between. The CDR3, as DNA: TGTGCCAGCAGCTATGGAGGCCTAAGGAACACTGAAGCTTTCTTT. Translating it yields CASSYGGLRNTEAFF.

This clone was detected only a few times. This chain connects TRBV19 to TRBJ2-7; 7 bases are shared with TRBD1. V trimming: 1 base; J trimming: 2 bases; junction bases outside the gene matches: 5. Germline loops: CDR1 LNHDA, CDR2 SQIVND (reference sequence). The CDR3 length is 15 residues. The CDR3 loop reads CASSIASGTAYEQYF. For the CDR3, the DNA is TGTGCCAGTAGTATAGCATCCGGGACAGCCTACGAGCAGTACTTC. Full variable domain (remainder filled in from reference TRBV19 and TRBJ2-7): DGGITQSPKYLFRKEGQNVTLSCEQNLNHDAMYWYRQDPGQGLRLIYYSQIVNDFQKGDIAEGYSVSREKKESFPLTVTSAQKNPTAFYLCASSIASGTAYEQYFGPGTRLTVT.

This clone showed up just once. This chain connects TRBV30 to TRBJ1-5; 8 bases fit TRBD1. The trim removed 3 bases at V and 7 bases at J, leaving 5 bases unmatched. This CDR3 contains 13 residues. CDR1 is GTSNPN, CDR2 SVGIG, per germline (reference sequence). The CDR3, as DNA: TGTGCCTGGAGGGACAGGGCGGGACAGCCCCAGCATTTT. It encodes CAWRDRAGQPQHF.

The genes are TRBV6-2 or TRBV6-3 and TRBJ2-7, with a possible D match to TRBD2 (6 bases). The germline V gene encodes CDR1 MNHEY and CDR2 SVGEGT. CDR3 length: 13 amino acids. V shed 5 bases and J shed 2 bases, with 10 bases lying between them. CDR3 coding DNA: TGTGCCAGCAGTACTAGCTTTGCCTACGAGCAGTACTTC. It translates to CASSTSFAYEQYF.